This passage covers 5 T cell receptor beta chains from one sample sequenced in a study of blood T cells in healthy people across ages. PCR was performed a second time for 7 to 11 cycles using a sample-barcoded 5' primer and a J-beta primer mix. TCRdb re-derived calls from the 5' RACE reads in MiXCR, one entry per CDR3 protein. The sample lists 700,000 or so distinct CDR3 sequences, 20% to 25% seen once, with less than 25% in the top ten. The source material was blood. Source of these receptors: an older man in good health.

As for this clonotype: A much larger clonotype is one base distant, so this may be a read error. The chain combines TRBV20-1 with TRBJ2-1; possible D gene TRBD2, 5 bases. Germline V gives CDR1 DFQATT, CDR2 SNEGSKA (reference sequence). Trimming stripped 4 bases from V and 6 bases from J, with 16 bases between. This CDR3 spans 14 amino acids. The CDR3 DNA reads as TGCAGTGCTATCCGGGGAGTAGCCGGCAATGAGCAGTTCTTC. Translating it yields CSAIRGVAGNEQFF.

The V and J genes are TRBV29-1 and TRBJ1-1, with D possibly matching TRBD1 (5 bases). The germline V gene encodes CDR1 SQVTM and CDR2 ANQGSEA. V was cut by 8 bases and J by 1 base, with 17 bases left in between. This CDR3 spans 14 amino acids. The CDR3 loop is CSPRLGAENTEAFF. CDR3 DNA sequence: TGCAGCCCACGACTTGGGGCAGAGAACACTGAAGCTTTCTTT.

The table lists this clonotype with a few counts. The rearrangement uses TRBV12-3 or TRBV12-4 and TRBJ1-1, with D perhaps matching TRBD1 (6 bases). The CDR3 length is 13 residues. Trimming stripped 4 bases from V and 3 bases from J, with 9 bases between. This CDR3 reads CASSYRTDTEAFF. The CDR3 DNA sequence: TGTGCCAGCAGTTACCGGACAGACACTGAAGCTTTCTTT.

The chain joins TRBV27 to TRBJ1-6, with D perhaps TRBD1 (5 bases). This CDR3 is 12 amino acids long. V was pared by 5 bases and J by 15 bases, with 14 bases between. The germline V gene has CDR1 MNHEY and CDR2 SMNVEV (reference sequence). CDR3 amino acids: CASSLRGGHLHF. The DNA of the CDR3 is TGTGCCAGCAGTCTTCGGGGCGGCCACCTCCACTTT.

There are many counts of this clonotype. This chain links TRBV5-1 with TRBJ1-2; D unresolved. The germline gives CDR1 SGHRS, CDR2 YFSETQ. The CDR3 totals 13 residues. The V gene lost 0 bases and the J gene lost 2 bases, with 5 bases spanning the gap. CDR3 DNA: TGCGCCAGCAGCTTGGGACCGAACTATGGCTACACCTTC. Translation: CASSLGPNYGYTF.